The 30 T cell receptor beta chains given below trace back to one sample, sequenced in a study of blood T cell repertoires in COVID-19. TCRdb keeps only in-frame clones here, not all; method: immunoSEQ multiplex PCR. The table has over 100,000 clones, about 72% seen once. Sequenced: peripheral blood. These receptors came from a man in his sixties with active or convalescent COVID-19.

In DNA form, the CDR3 reads TGTGCCAGCAGCGTCGGACAGACCGGTTACCAAGAGACCCAGTACTTC. This codes for CASSVGQTGYQETQYF. The chain combines TRBV21-1 with TRBJ2-5; the DNA was not compared with TRBD1, the D call given in the table. TRBV21-1 is a known pseudogene. This CDR3 spans 16 amino acids.

This clone occurred a few times. This CDR3 is also generated by other DNA sequences in the sample. The J gene is TRBJ2-5, the V gene TRBV7-2; 10 positions match TRBD2. The CDR3 extends over 14 amino acids. The ends lost 5 bases at V and 5 bases at J; junction bases unmatched: 5. Germline V gene data show CDR1 as SGHTA and CDR2 as FQGNSA. CDR3 sequence: CASSRSGRGETQYF. CDR3 DNA: TGTGCCAGCAGCCGCAGCGGGAGGGGGGAGACCCAGTACTTC.

This clone was seen a handful of times. This sequence joins TRBV6-1 and TRBJ2-3; TRBD2 aligns across 11 bases. This CDR3 has 16 residues. V was pared by 3 bases and J by 3 bases, with 5 bases of the junction left unmatched. Germline V gene data show CDR1 as MNHNS and CDR2 as SASEGT. The CDR3 region is CASSEVVAGGTDTQYF. The CDR3 DNA sequence: TGTGCCAGCAGTGAGGTGGTAGCGGGAGGGACAGATACGCAGTATTTT.

This chain joins TRBV5-6 and TRBJ1-1, with no clear D. This CDR3 contains 13 residues. Germline V gene sequence: CDR1 SGHDT, CDR2 YYEEEE. The germline V and J ends were trimmed by 2 bases and 1 base, with 6 bases remaining between them. The CDR3 DNA follows: TGTGCCAGCAGCTTCCGGGAGAACACTGAAGCTTTCTTT. As protein: CASSFRENTEAFF.

V is TRBV2 and J is TRBJ2-7; possible D gene TRBD2, 7 bases. CDR3 length equals 16 residues. Trimming removed 3 bases from V and 0 bases from J, with 15 bases in between. CDR1 is SNHLY and CDR2 is FYNNEI in the germline V gene. CDR3 sequence reads: CASSDIGGGNSYEQYF. CDR3 coding DNA: TGTGCCAGCAGTGATATAGGGGGAGGGAACTCCTACGAGCAGTACTTC.

This chain uses TRBV7-6 with TRBJ2-5, with TRBD1 as a possible D gene (5 bases). The CDR3 length is 15 residues. Trimming left V 2 bases short and J 5 bases short, with 15 bases between. CDR1 is SGHVS, CDR2 FNYEAQ, per germline. CDR3 in amino acids: CASSLRGSVGETQYF. For the CDR3, the DNA is TGTGCCAGCAGCTTAAGGGGCTCCGTTGGGGAGACCCAGTACTTC.

The V gene is TRBV5-4, the J gene TRBJ2-2; 10 bases line up with TRBD2. Germline CDR1 is SGHNT and CDR2 is YYREEE (reference sequence). Losses at the gene ends were 3 bases for V and 2 bases for J; bases not matched to a gene: 1. The CDR3 totals 15 residues. CDR3 DNA: TGTGCCAGCAGCTGGACTAGCGGAAACACCGGGGAGCTGTTTTTT. This sequence encodes CASSWTSGNTGELFF.

In nucleotides, the CDR3 is TGTGCCAGCAGCCCCCCCAGGGGCGGGTATGGCTACACCTTC. Encoded protein: CASSPPRGGYGYTF. This chain uses TRBV7-2 with TRBJ1-2; D might be TRBD1 (6 bases). V gave up 5 bases and J gave up 5 bases, with 15 bases separating them. This CDR3 is built from 14 residues. Germline values: CDR1 SGHTA, CDR2 FQGNSA.

V gene TRBV19 combines with J gene TRBJ2-1, with 10 bases aligning to TRBD2. This CDR3 has 15 amino acids. Per germline, CDR1 LNHDA and CDR2 SQIVND (reference sequence). The trim removed 2 bases at V and 9 bases at J, leaving 7 bases unmatched. CDR3 region: CASSITGLAGVEQFF. The DNA of the CDR3 is TGTGCCAGTAGTATAACTGGCCTAGCGGGAGTTGAGCAGTTCTTC.

This chain joins TRBV19 and TRBJ2-5; 7 nucleotides agree with TRBD1. The germline gives CDR1 LNHDA, CDR2 SQIVND (reference sequence). This CDR3 is 14 amino acids long. The V and J ends lost 5 bases and 5 bases, in that order; junction bases with no gene match: 8. DNA for the CDR3: TGTGCCAGTAGTGAGGGGGCGCGAGTGGAGACCCAGTACTTC. Protein: CASSEGARVETQYF.

The V gene is TRBV6-5, the J gene TRBJ1-5, with D maybe TRBD1 (6 bases). The germline V gene has CDR1 MNHEY and CDR2 SVGAGI. V shed 7 bases and J shed 3 bases, with 10 bases lying between them. The CDR3 is made up of 13 amino acids. The CDR3 coding sequence is TGTGCCAGCAAGGCAGGGGCCAATCAGCCCCAGCATTTT. Its protein is CASKAGANQPQHF.

The rearrangement links TRBV5-1 to TRBJ1-2, with a tentative D call TRBD1 (5 bases). This CDR3 contains 14 residues. V gave up 0 bases and J gave up 7 bases, with 13 bases separating them. CDR1 SGHRS and CDR2 YFSETQ come from the germline V gene. The CDR3 loop reads CASSLEAGRPGYTF. The CDR3 DNA follows: TGCGCCAGCAGCTTGGAGGCGGGACGGCCTGGCTACACCTTC.

This clone was seen ten or more times. The V gene is TRBV20-1, the J gene TRBJ2-5; D is unresolved. V lost 0 bases and J lost 5, with 4 bases in between. The CDR3 is 11 residues long. Germline V lookup: CDR1 DFQATT, CDR2 SNEGSKA (reference sequence). CDR3 bases: TGCAGTGCTAGAGACCGGGAGACCCAGTACTTC. This codes for CSARDRETQYF.

This clone was counted once. The chain combines TRBV7-2 with TRBJ1-2, with no clear D. CDR3 length equals 12 residues. Per germline, CDR1 SGHTA and CDR2 FQGNSA. V dropped 5 bases and J dropped 4 bases, with 8 bases sitting between them. The CDR3 is CASSPIGYGYTF. The CDR3 region has the DNA TGTGCCAGCAGCCCCATCGGCTATGGCTACACCTTC.

Here the CDR3 reads CASKDGWLASNEQFF. Written as DNA, the CDR3 is TGTGCCAGCAAAGATGGTTGGCTAGCGTCCAATGAGCAGTTCTTC. The gene calls are TRBV6-5 and TRBJ2-1; perhaps TRBD2 as D (6 bases). Germline V gene data show CDR1 as MNHEY and CDR2 as SVGAGI. The CDR3 has 15 amino acids. Trimming took off 7 bases at V and 6 bases at J, with 19 bases between the two ends.

V gene TRBV29-1 combines with J gene TRBJ1-2; TRBD1 matches at 9 bases. V trimming: 4 bases; J trimming: 4 bases; junction bases outside the gene matches: 7. The CDR3 runs to 14 residues. Germline V lookup: CDR1 SQVTM, CDR2 ANQGSEA. The CDR3 region is CSVGQGDDGYGYTF. CDR3 nucleotide sequence: TGCAGCGTTGGACAGGGGGATGATGGCTATGGCTACACCTTC.

V gene TRBV14 combines with J gene TRBJ2-1, with 7 bases identical to TRBD2. The CDR3 runs 13 residues. The V segment lost 4 bases and the J segment 9 bases; nucleotides outside the gene matches: 6. Germline CDR1 and CDR2: SGHDN and FVKESK. For the CDR3, the DNA is TGTGCCAGCAGCCGAAGGTCGGGAGGTGAGCAGTTCTTC. Protein sequence: CASSRRSGGEQFF.

V usage is TRBV7-9 and J usage is TRBJ2-7; TRBD1 matches 11 bases. Germline CDR1 SEHNR, CDR2 FQNEAQ (reference sequence). The trim removed 4 bases at V and 4 bases at J, leaving 3 bases unmatched. This CDR3 comprises 14 residues. The CDR3 is CASSSGTGGYEQYF. The DNA of the CDR3 is TGTGCCAGCAGCTCCGGGACAGGGGGTTACGAGCAGTACTTC.

The CDR3 loop is CATSDPKWTGEDTQYF. In DNA form, the CDR3 reads TGTGCCACCAGTGATCCGAAATGGACAGGGGAGGATACGCAGTATTTT. The chain uses TRBV24-1 and TRBJ2-3; 9 positions match TRBD1. The ends lost 3 bases at V and 6 bases at J; junction bases unmatched: 9. The CDR3 spans 16 residues. Germline assignment: CDR1 KGHDR and CDR2 SFDVKD.

The V gene is TRBV6-1, the J gene TRBJ2-1, with a possible D match to TRBD1 (8 bases). Germline loops: CDR1 MNHNS, CDR2 SASEGT. Trimming pared 0 bases from V and 2 bases from J, leaving 14 bases between. This CDR3 has 17 amino acids. CDR3 nucleotide sequence: TGTGCCAGCAGTGAAGCGCGGGGGACAGGTACCTACAATGAGCAGTTCTTC. This translates into CASSEARGTGTYNEQFF.

The chain couples TRBV18 to TRBJ2-7; 7 nucleotides match TRBD1. Germline V lookup: CDR1 KGHSH, CDR2 LQKENI. The CDR3 is 16 amino acids. Losses at the gene ends were 5 bases for V and 0 bases for J; bases not matched to a gene: 10. Here the CDR3 reads CASSGNRGQSSYEQYF. The CDR3 bases are TGTGCCAGCTCAGGTAACAGGGGCCAAAGCTCCTACGAGCAGTACTTC.

The rearrangement joins TRBV13 to TRBJ2-1; perhaps TRBD2 as D (6 bases). Trimming removed 1 base at V and 12 bases at J, with 13 bases between. The germline gives CDR1 PRHDT, CDR2 FYEKMQ (reference sequence). This CDR3 contains 13 residues. CDR3 amino acids: CASSLDRRRGQFF. The CDR3 bases are TGTGCCAGCAGCTTAGACCGTAGGCGGGGGCAGTTCTTC. Variable domain in full (rest from reference TRBV13 and TRBJ2-1): AAGVIQSPRHLIKEKRETATLKCYPIPRHDTVYWYQQGPGQDPQFLISFYEKMQSDKGSIPDRFSAQQFSDYHSELNMSSLELGDSALYFCASSLDRRRGQFFGPGTRLTVL.

This clone was recorded only once. This may be a read error, as it is one base from a much larger clone. Other nucleotide sequences in the sample specify the same CDR3. The CDR3 reads CASSLRENYGYTF. The CDR3 coding sequence is TGTGCCAGCAGTTTGCGGGAAAACTATGGCTACACCTTC. The rearrangement uses TRBV27 and TRBJ1-2, with unresolved D. CDR1 and CDR2 (germline): MNHEY, SMNVEV (reference sequence). V lost 3 bases, J lost 2 bases, and 7 bases lay in between. CDR3 length equals 13 residues.

The CDR3 nucleotides read TGTGCCAGTAGCAGACCCGGGAGCGTTAAAGATACGCAGTATTTT. Encoded protein: CASSRPGSVKDTQYF. The chain combines TRBV19 with TRBJ2-3; possible D gene TRBD2, 6 bases. Germline-derived CDR1 and CDR2 are LNHDA and SQIVND (reference sequence). The CDR3 sequence is 15 residues long. V was cut by 6 bases and J by 5 bases, with 18 bases left in between.

The chain combines TRBV14 with TRBJ1-1, with 9 bases aligning to TRBD1. Per germline, CDR1 SGHDN and CDR2 FVKESK. After removal of 8 bases from V and 8 bases from J, the junction contained 9 bases not matched to a gene. This CDR3 has 13 residues. CDR3 residues: CASAGTGPWEAFF. The CDR3 DNA reads as TGTGCCAGCGCCGGGACAGGGCCTTGGGAAGCTTTCTTT.

The chain is built from TRBV13 and TRBJ2-5; 9 positions match TRBD1. The CDR3 has 14 amino acids. Germline CDR1 PRHDT, CDR2 FYEKMQ (reference sequence). V was pared by 5 bases and J by 5 bases, with 6 bases of the junction left unmatched. This CDR3 reads CASSPRQGGETQYF. DNA for the CDR3: TGTGCCAGCAGCCCTCGACAGGGGGGGGAGACCCAGTACTTC.

The chain is built from TRBV5-4 and TRBJ2-1; 14 nucleotides align to TRBD2. The trim removed 0 bases at V and 10 bases at J, leaving 9 bases unmatched. Germline V gene data show CDR1 as SGHNT and CDR2 as YYREEE (reference sequence). CDR3 size: 17 residues. The CDR3 protein is CASSLAGGLAGGGEQFF. DNA of the CDR3: TGTGCCAGCAGCTTGGCGGGAGGACTAGCGGGAGGAGGGGAGCAGTTCTTC.

V is TRBV30 and J is TRBJ2-3; 11 positions agree with TRBD2. Germline CDR1 reads GTSNPN; CDR2 reads SVGIG (reference sequence). The CDR3 extends over 15 amino acids. Unmatched junction bases numbered 7, after V lost 2 bases and J lost 6 bases. The CDR3 sequence is CAWSSGLAESDTQYF. In DNA form, the CDR3 reads TGTGCCTGGAGTTCGGGACTAGCGGAGAGTGATACGCAGTATTTT. The whole variable domain, filled in from reference TRBV30 and TRBJ2-3, reads SQTIHQWPATLVQPVGSPLSLECTVEGTSNPNLYWYRQAAGRGLQLLFYSVGIGQISSEVPQNLSASRPQDRQFILSSKKLLLSDSGFYLCAWSSGLAESDTQYFGPGTRLTVL.

The DNA for the CDR3 is TGTGCCAGCTCACCTCCTCGGCGTACTATCACAGATACGCAGTATTTT. It yields the protein CASSPPRRTITDTQYF. V usage is TRBV18 and J usage is TRBJ2-3; the D is unclear. The CDR3 has 16 residues. Germline-derived CDR1 and CDR2 are KGHSH and LQKENI. The V and J ends lost 3 bases and 2 bases respectively, with 15 bases between them.

V usage is TRBV6-2 or TRBV6-3 and J usage is TRBJ2-5; 8 bases are a match to TRBD2. The CDR3 sequence is 13 residues long. V dropped 5 bases and J dropped 2; count of bases not matched to a gene: 1. Germline V lookup: CDR1 MNHEY, CDR2 SVGEGT. The CDR3 here is CASSIAGQETQYF. CDR3 coding DNA: TGTGCCAGCAGTATAGCGGGACAAGAGACCCAGTACTTC.